A selection of T cell receptor beta chains follows, all from one sample in a study of CD8 T cells in Susac syndrome. Via MiXCR, TCRdb re-called the immunoSEQ multiplex PCR reads, giving one row per CDR3 protein. The profile shows a few hundred thousand distinct CDR3 sequences, roughly 85% of them singletons. The sequenced sample was CD8+ T cells from PBMCs. Every receptor here comes from a human donor with multiple sclerosis. CDR3s include the opening cysteine and the closing phenylalanine or tryptophan. The D gene is left open where the match is weak. Clone sizes are given selectively: once, few, many, or a class where the clone is expanded.

TRBJ1-2	TRBD1	TRBV15	few	CATSRDRDRGFRIGYTF	TGTGCCACCAGCAGAGATCGGGACAGGGGATTTAGGATCGGCTACACCTTC
TRBJ2-7	TRBD2	TRBV7-2	NA	CASSIIGGSPYEQYF	TGTGCCAGCAGCATTATCGGCGGGAGCCCCTACGAGCAGTACTTC
TRBJ1-2	TRBD1	TRBV5-1	NA	CASSTNRGLYGGYTF	TGCGCCAGCAGCACGAACAGGGGGCTGTACGGTGGCTACACCTTC
TRBJ2-7	TRBD1	TRBV27	once	CASSLRSQGASDEQYF	TGTGCCAGCAGTTTACGATCACAGGGGGCTAGCGACGAGCAGTACTTC
TRBJ2-7	NA	TRBV9	NA	CASSVVGYRDEQYF	TGTGCCAGCAGCGTAGTAGGGTACCGCGACGAGCAGTACTTC
TRBJ2-3	NA	TRBV7-9	NA	CASSSGEEGVTQYF	TGTGCCAGCAGCTCAGGGGAGGAAGGGGTTACGCAGTATTTT
TRBJ2-7	NA	TRBV6-1	NA	CASSLPGRAVGEQYF	TGTGCCAGCAGTCTCCCGGGAAGGGCCGTGGGGGAGCAGTACTTC
TRBJ2-7	TRBD2	TRBV4-3	NA	CASSPLGTSDSYEQYF	TGCGCCAGCAGCCCCCTGGGGACTAGCGACTCCTACGAGCAGTACTTC
TRBJ2-1	NA	TRBV5-1	NA	CASSSAGAYNEQFF	TGCGCCAGCAGCTCGGCGGGCGCATACAATGAGCAGTTCTTC
TRBJ2-3	NA	TRBV28	NA	CASSLDGNLDTQYF	TGTGCCAGCAGTTTAGATGGAAACTTGGATACGCAGTATTTT
TRBJ2-5	NA	TRBV3-1	NA	CASSQESWRSQETQYF	TGTGCCAGCAGCCAAGAATCTTGGCGGAGTCAAGAGACCCAGTACTTC
TRBJ2-2	TRBD1	TRBV4-1	NA	CATSGQVTNTGELFF	TGCGCCACGTCCGGACAGGTTACGAACACCGGGGAGCTGTTTTTT
TRBJ2-1	NA	TRBV7-7	once	CASSPTGIGADEQFF	TGTGCTAGCAGCCCCACAGGGATTGGAGCCGATGAGCAGTTCTTC
TRBJ2-2	TRBD1	TRBV20-1	NA	CSAAPNRGSGTGELFF	TGCAGTGCAGCACCTAACAGGGGGTCGGGCACCGGGGAGCTGTTTTTT
TRBJ1-1	NA	TRBV6-2/TRBV6-3	NA	CASSYSFGTEAFF	TGTGCCAGCAGTTACTCTTTTGGGACTGAAGCTTTCTTT
TRBJ1-2	NA	TRBV28	NA	CASRVMGSHGYTF	TGTGCCAGCAGGGTTATGGGGAGTCATGGCTACACCTTC
TRBJ1-1	NA	TRBV7-9	NA	CASSLLILDTEAFF	TGTGCCAGCAGCTTATTAATTTTGGACACTGAAGCTTTCTTT
TRBJ2-2	TRBD1	TRBV27	NA	CASSLSGQPTGELFF	TGTGCCAGCAGTTTATCGGGACAGCCCACCGGGGAGCTGTTTTTT
TRBJ2-5	NA	TRBV7-9	NA	CASSSNPGWETQYF	TGTGCCAGCAGCTCCAACCCCGGGTGGGAGACCCAGTACTTC
TRBJ2-7	TRBD2	TRBV5-4	NA	CASSLKTREVGEQYF	TGTGCCAGCAGCTTGAAAACCCGGGAGGTCGGCGAGCAGTACTTC
TRBJ2-3	TRBD1	TRBV18	once	CASSPRGLLTSTDTQYF	TGTGCCAGCTCACCAAGGGGGCTCCTCACTAGCACAGATACGCAGTATTTT
TRBJ2-1	TRBD2	TRBV30	NA	CAWSVAGVNEQFF	TGTGCCTGGAGTGTAGCGGGAGTCAATGAGCAGTTCTTC
TRBJ2-3	TRBD1	TRBV11-2	NA	CASSPGVRDREPDTQYF	TGTGCCAGCAGCCCAGGGGTTCGGGACAGGGAACCAGATACGCAGTATTTT